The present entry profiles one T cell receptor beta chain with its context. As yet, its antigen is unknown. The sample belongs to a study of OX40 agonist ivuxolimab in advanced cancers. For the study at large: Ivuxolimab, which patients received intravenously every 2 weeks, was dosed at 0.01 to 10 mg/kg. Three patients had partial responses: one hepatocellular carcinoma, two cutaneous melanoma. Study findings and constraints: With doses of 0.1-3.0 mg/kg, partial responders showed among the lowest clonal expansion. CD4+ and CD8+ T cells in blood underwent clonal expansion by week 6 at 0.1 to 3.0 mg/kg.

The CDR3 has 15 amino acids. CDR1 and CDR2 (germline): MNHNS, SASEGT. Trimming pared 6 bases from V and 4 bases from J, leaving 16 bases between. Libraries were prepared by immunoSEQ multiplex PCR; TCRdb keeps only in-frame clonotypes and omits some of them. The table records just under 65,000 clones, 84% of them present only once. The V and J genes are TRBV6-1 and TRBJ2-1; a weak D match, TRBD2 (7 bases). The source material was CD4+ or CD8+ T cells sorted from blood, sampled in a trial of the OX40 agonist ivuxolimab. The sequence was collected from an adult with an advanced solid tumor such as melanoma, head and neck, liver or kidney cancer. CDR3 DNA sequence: TGTGCCAGCAGGTGGGGGGGCGGATCTTACAATGAGCAGTTCTTC. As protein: CASRWGGGSYNEQFF.